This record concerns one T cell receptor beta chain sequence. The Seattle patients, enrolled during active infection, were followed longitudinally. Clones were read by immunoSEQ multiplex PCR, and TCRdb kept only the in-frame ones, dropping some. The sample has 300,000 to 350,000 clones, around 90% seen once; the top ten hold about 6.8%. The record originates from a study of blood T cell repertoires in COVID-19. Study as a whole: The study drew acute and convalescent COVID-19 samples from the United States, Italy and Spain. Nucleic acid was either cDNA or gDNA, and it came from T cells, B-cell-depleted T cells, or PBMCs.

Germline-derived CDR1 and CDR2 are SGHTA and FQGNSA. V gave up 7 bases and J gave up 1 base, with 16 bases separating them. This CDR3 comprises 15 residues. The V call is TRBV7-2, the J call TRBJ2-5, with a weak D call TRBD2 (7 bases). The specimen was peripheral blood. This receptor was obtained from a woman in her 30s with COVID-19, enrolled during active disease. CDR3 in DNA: TGTGCCAGCATCAAGGGAGGGGGGTTCCAAGAGACCCAGTACTTC. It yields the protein CASIKGGGFQETQYF.